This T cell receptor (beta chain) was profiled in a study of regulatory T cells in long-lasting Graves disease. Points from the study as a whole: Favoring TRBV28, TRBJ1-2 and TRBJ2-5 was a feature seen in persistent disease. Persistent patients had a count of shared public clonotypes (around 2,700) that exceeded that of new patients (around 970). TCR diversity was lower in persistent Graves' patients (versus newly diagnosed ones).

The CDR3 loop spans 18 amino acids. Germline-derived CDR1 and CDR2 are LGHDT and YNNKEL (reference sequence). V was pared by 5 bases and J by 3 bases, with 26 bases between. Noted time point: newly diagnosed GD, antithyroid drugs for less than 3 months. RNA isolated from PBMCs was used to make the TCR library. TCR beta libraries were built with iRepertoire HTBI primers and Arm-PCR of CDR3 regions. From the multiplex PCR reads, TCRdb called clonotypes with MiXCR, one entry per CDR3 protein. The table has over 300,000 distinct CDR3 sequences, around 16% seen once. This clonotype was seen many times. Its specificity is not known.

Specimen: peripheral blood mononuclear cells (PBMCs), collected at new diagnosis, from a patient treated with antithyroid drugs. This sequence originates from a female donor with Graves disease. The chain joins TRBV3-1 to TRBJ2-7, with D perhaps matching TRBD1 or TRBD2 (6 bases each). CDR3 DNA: TGTGCCAGCAGCAACACCCCGGGACTGGCCAGGGGTGGCTACGAGCAGTACTTC. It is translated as CASSNTPGLARGGYEQYF.